The sequence of this T cell receptor beta chain was determined in a study of shared clonotypes between healthy human individuals. Findings and limits, study-wide: Some naive CD4 clonotypes, 4.5% to 5.5%, turned up in common across four donors. Rarefaction analysis demonstrated incomplete sorted-subset sequencing notwithstanding large depth.

Roughly 200 ng DNA, tens of thousands of T cell genomes, went into each sorted-subset replicate PCR. TCRdb's copy holds only in-frame clones and misses some; the assay was immunoSEQ multiplex PCR. The sample lists some 660,000 clones; roughly 73% were seen once. Splitting the CD4+ cells yielded a CD45RA+ naive subset and a CD45RA-negative memory subset. Germline V gives CDR1 SGHDT, CDR2 YYEEEE. The CDR3 has 15 residues. Trimming pared 2 bases from V and 5 bases from J, leaving 16 bases between. There are a few counts of this clone. Antigen unknown. This sequence joins TRBV5-6 and TRBJ1-2; D gene uncertain. Source material: memory CD4+ T cells sorted from blood. As for subset: CD45RA-negative fraction. The sequence derives from a woman between 25 and 40 years old in good health. As DNA, the CDR3 is TGTGCCAGCAGCTTACCGGGGTGGTCCTGGTATGGCTACACCTTC. Protein: CASSLPGWSWYGYTF. The full variable domain, in which reference TRBV5-6 and TRBJ1-2 provide the parts outside the CDR3, is DAGVTQSPTHLIKTRGQQVTLRCSPKSGHDTVSWYQQALGQGPQFIFQYYEEEERQRGNFPDRFSGHQFPNYSSELNVNALLLGDSALYLCASSLPGWSWYGYTFGSGTRLTVV.